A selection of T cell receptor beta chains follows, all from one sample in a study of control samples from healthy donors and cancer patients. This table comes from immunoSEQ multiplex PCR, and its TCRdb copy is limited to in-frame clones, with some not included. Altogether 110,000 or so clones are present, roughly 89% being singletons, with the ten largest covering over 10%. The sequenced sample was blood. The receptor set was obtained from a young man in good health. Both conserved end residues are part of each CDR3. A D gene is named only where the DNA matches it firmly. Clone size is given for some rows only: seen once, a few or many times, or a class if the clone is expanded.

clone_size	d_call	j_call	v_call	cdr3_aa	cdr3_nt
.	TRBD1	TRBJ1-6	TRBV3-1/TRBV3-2	CASSQASPGQGSSPLHF	TGTGCCAGCAGCCAAGCTTCCCCGGGACAGGGAAGTTCACCCCTCCACTTT
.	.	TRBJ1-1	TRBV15	CATSRDRADTEAFF	TGTGCCACCAGCAGAGACAGGGCTGACACTGAAGCTTTCTTT
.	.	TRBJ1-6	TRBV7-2	CASSQYSWGVNSPLHF	TGTGCCAGCAGCCAGTACTCATGGGGGGTAAATTCACCCCTCCACTTT
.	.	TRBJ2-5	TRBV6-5	CASALGGTVQETQYF	TGTGCCAGCGCTCTAGGAGGGACAGTACAAGAGACCCAGTACTTC
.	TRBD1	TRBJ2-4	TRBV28	CASSPPPGQEGENIQYF	TGTGCCAGCAGTCCGCCTCCGGGACAGGAAGGGGAAAACATTCAGTACTTC
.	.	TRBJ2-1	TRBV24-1	CATSDSSSREFNEQFF	TGTGCCACCAGTGACTCCTCTTCTAGGGAGTTCAATGAGCAGTTCTTC
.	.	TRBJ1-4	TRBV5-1	CASSLSGRDNEKLFF	TGCGCCAGCAGCTTATCGGGGCGGGATAATGAAAAACTGTTTTTT
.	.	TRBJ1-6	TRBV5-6	CASSATGTANSPLHF	TGTGCCAGCAGCGCAACCGGGACGGCGAATTCACCCCTCCACTTT
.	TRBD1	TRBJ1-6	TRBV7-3	CASSQQGASNSPLHF	TGTGCCAGCAGTCAACAGGGGGCCAGTAATTCACCCCTCCACTTT
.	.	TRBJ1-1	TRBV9	CASSVEGTEAFF	TGTGCCAGCAGCGTAGAAGGCACTGAAGCTTTCTTT
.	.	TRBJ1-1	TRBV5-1	CASSPQGQGAYTEAFF	TGCGCCAGCAGCCCCCAGGGGCAGGGAGCGTACACTGAAGCTTTCTTT
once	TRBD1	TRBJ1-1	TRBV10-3	CAISEPTGVTEAFF	TGTGCCATCAGTGAGCCTACAGGGGTAACTGAAGCTTTCTTT
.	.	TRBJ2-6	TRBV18	CASSPGYGANVLTF	TGTGCCAGCTCACCAGGGTATGGGGCCAACGTCCTGACTTTC
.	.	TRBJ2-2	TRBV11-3	CASSLIRGAPGELFF	TGTGCCAGCAGCTTAATCAGGGGGGCCCCCGGGGAGCTGTTTTTT
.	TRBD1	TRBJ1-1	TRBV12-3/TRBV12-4	CASSSQGGGAFF	TGTGCCAGCAGTTCCCAGGGGGGGGGAGCTTTCTTT
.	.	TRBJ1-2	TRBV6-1	CASSEAGLATGWYYGYTF	TGTGCCAGCAGTGAAGCGGGGTTAGCTACAGGGTGGTACTATGGCTACACCTTC
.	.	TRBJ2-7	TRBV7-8	CASSLSGAAPGEQYF	TGTGCCAGCAGCTTAAGTGGGGCCGCCCCGGGGGAGCAGTACTTC
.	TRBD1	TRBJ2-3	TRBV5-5	CASSGTGSTDTQYF	TGTGCCAGCAGCGGGACAGGGAGCACAGATACGCAGTATTTT
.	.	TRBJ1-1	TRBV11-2	CASSLSLDLNTEAFF	TGTGCCAGCAGCTTAAGTCTGGATCTCAACACTGAAGCTTTCTTT
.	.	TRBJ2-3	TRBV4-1	CASSQEGVLTDTQYF	TGCGCCAGCAGCCAAGAAGGGGTTCTAACAGATACGCAGTATTTT
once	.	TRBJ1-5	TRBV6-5	CASSPLQDSNQPQHF	TGTGCCAGCAGTCCACTCCAGGATAGCAATCAGCCCCAGCATTTT
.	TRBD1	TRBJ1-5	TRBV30	CAWSAGGPNQPQHF	TGTGCCTGGAGTGCAGGGGGGCCCAATCAGCCCCAGCATTTT
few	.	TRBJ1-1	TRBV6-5	CASSPQGLEKAEAFF	.
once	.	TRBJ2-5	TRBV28	CASSQETQYF	TGTGCCAGCAGCCAAGAGACCCAGTACTTC
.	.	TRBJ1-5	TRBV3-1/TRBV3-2	CASSLSLTNQPQHF	TGTGCCAGCAGCCTCAGCCTAACCAATCAGCCCCAGCATTTT
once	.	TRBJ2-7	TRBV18	CASSPQSEYEQYF	TGTGCCAGCTCACCCCAGTCGGAATACGAGCAGTACTTC
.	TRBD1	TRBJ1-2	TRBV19	CASSTGQGAFYGYTF	TGTGCCAGTAGTACAGGACAGGGGGCTTTCTATGGCTACACCTTC
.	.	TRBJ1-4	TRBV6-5	CASSYSGGATNEKLFF	TGTGCCAGCAGTTACTCGGGCGGAGCAACTAATGAAAAACTGTTTTTT
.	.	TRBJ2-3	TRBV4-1	CASSQDAGTYTDTQYF	TGCGCCAGCAGCCAAGATGCGGGAACCTACACAGATACGCAGTATTTT
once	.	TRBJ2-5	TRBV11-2	CASSLGGQETQYF	TGTGCCAGCAGCTTAGGTGGGCAAGAGACCCAGTACTTC
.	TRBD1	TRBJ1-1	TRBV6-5	CASSTRQGSTEAFF	TGTGCCAGCAGTACAAGACAGGGGTCCACTGAAGCTTTCTTT
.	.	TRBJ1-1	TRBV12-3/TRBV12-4	CASSSQGDTEAFF	TGTGCCAGCAGTTCTCAGGGAGACACTGAAGCTTTCTTT
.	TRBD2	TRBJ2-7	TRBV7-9	CASSSSGGNYEQYF	TGTGCCAGCAGCTCAAGCGGGGGGAACTACGAGCAGTACTTC
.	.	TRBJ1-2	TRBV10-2	CASSDPGWDGGYTF	TGCGCCAGCAGTGACCCCGGTTGGGACGGCGGCTACACCTTC